A selection of T cell receptor beta chains follows, all from one sample in a study of T cells in Graves' hyperthyroidism and ophthalmopathy. Using its own MiXCR run on the multiplex PCR reads, TCRdb lists one record per CDR3 protein. The table lists 480,000 or so distinct CDR3 sequences, 13% to 15% of them singletons. The source material was blood. Receptors were obtained from a woman under 30 with Graves' hyperthyroidism. Both conserved end residues are part of each CDR3. D genes are given only for firm matches. Clone size appears in some rows only: once, few, many, or a class for an expanded clone.

>many|TRBV6-5|TRBD2|TRBJ2-3
TGTGCCAGCAGTTACAATAGCGGGAGAGCAACAGATACGCAGTATTTT
CASSYNSGRATDTQYF
>few|TRBV6-1|TRBD1|TRBJ1-1
TGTGCCAGCAGTGATCAGGGGGGATCTAGCACTGAAGCTTTCTTT
CASSDQGGSSTEAFF
>many|TRBV30|-|TRBJ1-6
TGTGCCTGGAACAACCAGGGTCCTGGGTCACCCCTCCACTTT
CAWNNQGPGSPLHF
>many|TRBV13|-|TRBJ2-3
TGTGCCAGCAGCCTAGCCATACTCGCAGATACGCAGTATTTT
CASSLAILADTQYF
>many|TRBV13|-|TRBJ1-6
TGTGCCAGCAGCCAGGGAAGGGCTTACGGTTCACCCCTCCACTTT
CASSQGRAYGSPLHF
>few|TRBV19|-|TRBJ1-1
TGTGCCAGTAGTATAAATCGATGGAAACAGGATGGATTGAACACTGAAGCTTTCTTT
CASSINRWKQDGLNTEAFF
>many|TRBV11-2|TRBD1|TRBJ2-1
TGTGCCAGCAGCTTAGCGGGACAGGTGGCCGGGAGTGAGCAGTTCTTC
CASSLAGQVAGSEQFF
>few|TRBV9|-|TRBJ2-1
TGTGCCAGCAGCGTAGGTACGGACCCTCGGTTTTACAATGAGCAGTTCTTC
CASSVGTDPRFYNEQFF
>many|TRBV7-7|TRBD1|TRBJ2-1
TGTGCCAGCAGCTCGGACAGGACTAATGAGCAGTTCTTC
CASSSDRTNEQFF
>many|TRBV6-1|TRBD1|TRBJ2-2
TGTGCCAGCAATTCCAGGGGGCACACCGGGGAGCTGTTTTTT
CASNSRGHTGELFF
>many|TRBV2|-|TRBJ1-1
TGTGCCAGCACGATCTATGAGAACACTGAAGCTTTCTTT
CASTIYENTEAFF
>many|TRBV29-1|TRBD1|TRBJ1-4
TGCAGCGTCCGACCCGGACAGGGTGGGGGTGAAAAACTGTTTTTT
CSVRPGQGGGEKLFF
>-|TRBV6-1|TRBD1|TRBJ1-4
TGTGCCAGCAGCTATAACGTCAACACAGGGGGCAGAGAGGAAAAACTGTTTTTT
CASSYNVNTGGREEKLFF
>many|TRBV12-3/TRBV12-4|TRBD1|TRBJ2-2
TGTGCCAGCAGAAAACAGGGGTTTTCCGGGGAGCTGTTTTTT
CASRKQGFSGELFF
>-|TRBV14|TRBD2|TRBJ2-3
TGTGCCAGCAGCCGGGAGGGCCTCCGGACGATAGATACGCAGTATTTT
CASSREGLRTIDTQYF
>-|TRBV20-1|TRBD2|TRBJ2-1
TGCAGTGCTAGAGGGGCAGCACTAGCGGGAGAGGTGCAGTTCTTC
CSARGAALAGEVQFF
>many|TRBV7-2|TRBD2|TRBJ2-1
TGTGCCAGCAGACTTTCGACCGGGACTAGCGATGAGCAGTTCTTC
CASRLSTGTSDEQFF
>many|TRBV12-3/TRBV12-4|-|TRBJ1-1
TGTGCCAGCAGTGCGATGACCGAGGGGACTGAAGCTTTCTTT
CASSAMTEGTEAFF
>many|TRBV27|-|TRBJ2-2
TGTGCCAGCAGTTTCGGGACGGCGAACACCGGGGAGCTGTTTTTT
CASSFGTANTGELFF
>-|TRBV10-1|TRBD1|TRBJ2-7
TGCGCCAGCAGTTACGGGACAGGGTTGGTCGGGCAGTACTTC
CASSYGTGLVGQYF
>few|TRBV4-2|TRBD1|TRBJ2-1
TGTGCCAGCAGCCAAGATGGTGGGACAGGGGTATACAATGAGCAGTTCTTC
CASSQDGGTGVYNEQFF